These 26 T cell receptor beta chains were all obtained from the same sample, sequenced in a study of blood T cell repertoires in COVID-19. Using immunoSEQ multiplex PCR, the repertoire was profiled, and TCRdb retains in-frame clones only, with some absent. The repertoire holds 210,000 or so clones, with less than 90% as singletons. Sequencing was carried out using peripheral blood. All receptors come from a woman in her forties or fifties with acute or convalescent COVID-19.

This clone showed up just a few times. V gene TRBV10-3 combines with J gene TRBJ2-2; TRBD1 might be the D (6 bases). Germline V lookup: CDR1 ENHRY, CDR2 SYGVKD. The ends were cut back, 10 bases at V and 4 bases at J, with 10 bases in the middle. The CDR3 has 12 amino acids. The CDR3 protein is CASGGVTGELFF. DNA for the CDR3: TGTGCCAGTGGGGGCGTCACCGGGGAGCTGTTTTTT.

The chain employs TRBV4-3 and TRBJ1-6, with D perhaps TRBD1 (5 bases). The CDR3 totals 16 residues. Germline V gene data show CDR1 as LGHNA and CDR2 as YSLEER. The ends were cut back, 3 bases at V and 6 bases at J, with 15 bases in the middle. The CDR3 DNA sequence: TGCGCCAGCAGCCAGGCGTCCGACAGTCCTAATTCACCCCTCCACTTT. As protein: CASSQASDSPNSPLHF.

The chain combines TRBV10-3 with TRBJ1-4, with a tentative D call TRBD1 (5 bases). Germline V lookup: CDR1 ENHRY, CDR2 SYGVKD. V was shortened by 7 bases and J by 4 bases, with 10 bases between the two germline ends. The CDR3 extends over 13 amino acids. The CDR3 protein is CAIKQGGNEKLFF. CDR3 coding DNA: TGTGCCATCAAGCAGGGCGGTAATGAAAAACTGTTTTTT.

V usage is TRBV7-6 and J usage is TRBJ2-5; the D gene is possibly TRBD1 (5 bases). Per germline, CDR1 SGHVS and CDR2 FNYEAQ. This CDR3 comprises 16 residues. V was pared by 4 bases and J by 1 base, with 16 bases between. In nucleotides, the CDR3 is TGTGCCAGCAGCTCAAGACCCTTGGGGCTCCAAGAGACCCAGTACTTC. It specifies CASSSRPLGLQETQYF.

This clone was seen a few times. This chain connects TRBV5-8 to TRBJ1-1, with 10 bases fitting TRBD1. With V trimmed by 4 bases and J by 4 bases, 7 bases remained unmatched. From germline, CDR1 is SGHTS and CDR2 YDEGEE. The CDR3 consists of 15 residues. The CDR3: CASSRRQGAGTEAFF. The CDR3 DNA reads as TGTGCCAGCAGCCGTCGACAGGGGGCCGGCACTGAAGCTTTCTTT.

The chain is built from TRBV9 and TRBJ1-1; no reliable D call. The CDR3 consists of 15 residues. V was cut by 3 bases and J by 1 base, with 13 bases left in between. Germline V lookup: CDR1 SGDLS, CDR2 YYNGEE. The CDR3 DNA reads as TGTGCCAGCAGCGCAGATACAGCTCCGAACACTGAAGCTTTCTTT. Translated, it gives CASSADTAPNTEAFF.

The chain recombines TRBV20-1 with TRBJ1-3; the D is unclear. The CDR3 covers 13 residues. The germline CDR1 and CDR2 sequences are DFQATT and SNEGSKA (reference sequence). V was pared by 3 bases and J by 2 bases, with 8 bases between. The CDR3 here is CSASIRAGNTIYF. The CDR3 nucleotides read TGCAGTGCTAGTATCCGGGCTGGAAACACCATATATTTT.

This clone came up once. The chain recombines TRBV28 with TRBJ2-7, with TRBD1 matching over 8 bases. Germline values: CDR1 MDHEN, CDR2 SYDVKM. The CDR3 spans 14 residues. Losses at the gene ends were 3 bases for V and 6 bases for J; bases not matched to a gene: 7. Written as DNA, the CDR3 is TGTGCCAGCAGTTTTAAACAGGGGGGAAGCGAGCAGTACTTC. Protein sequence: CASSFKQGGSEQYF.

CDR3 sequence reads: CASSPPGGVNTEAFF. The CDR3 DNA sequence: TGTGCCAGCTCACCACCCGGGGGAGTGAACACTGAAGCTTTCTTT. The chain combines TRBV18 with TRBJ1-1; D is perhaps TRBD1 (5 bases). Germline values: CDR1 KGHSH, CDR2 LQKENI. The V end lost 0 bases, the J end lost 0 bases, and 8 bases lay between the germline ends. The CDR3 spans 15 residues.

The genes are TRBV7-9 and TRBJ1-4; weak D call: TRBD1 (5 bases). V was cut by 5 bases and J by 8 bases, with 18 bases left in between. This CDR3 region has 15 residues. CDR1 and CDR2 from the germline V gene are SEHNR and FQNEAQ (reference sequence). CDR3 coding DNA: TGTGCCAGCAGCCCCCCGGGGGGGGATCGGGAAAAACTGTTTTTT. This sequence encodes CASSPPGGDREKLFF. Looking up the rest from reference TRBV7-9 and TRBJ1-4 gives the full variable domain: DTGVSQNPRHKITKRGQNVTFRCDPISEHNRLYWYRQTLGQGPEFLTYFQNEAQLEKSRLLSDRFSAERPKGSFSTLEIQRTEQGDSAMYLCASSPPGGDREKLFFGSGTQLSVL.

The V gene is TRBV19, the J gene TRBJ2-5, with D possibly being TRBD2 (6 bases). The CDR3 runs to 15 residues. The germline V gene has CDR1 LNHDA and CDR2 SQIVND (reference sequence). Deletions cut 3 bases from V and 5 bases from J, with 16 bases between. The CDR3 bases are TGTGCCAGTAGTATTACCCACGGAGGGTACGAGACCCAGTACTTC. Translated: CASSITHGGYETQYF.

In the case of this clone: A read error may account for a junction end that differs from germline. Other DNA variants within this sample encode the same CDR3. The CDR3 coding sequence is TGCGCCAGCAGCCGGGCCTTGAACACTGAAGCCTTCTTT. Its translation: CASSRALNTEAFF. This sequence joins TRBV4-1 and TRBJ1-1; D is undetermined. CDR3 length: 13 residues. Looked up from germline, CDR1 is MGHRA and CDR2 is YSYEKL.

The CDR3 DNA follows: TGTGCCAGCACCCAGCTTGGACAGGGGGCTGGTGGCTACACCTTC. Its protein is CASTQLGQGAGGYTF. V is TRBV6-1 and J is TRBJ1-2, with TRBD1 matching 11 bases. This CDR3 spans 15 amino acids. V lost 7 bases to trimming and J lost 7 bases; unmatched junction nucleotides: 11. Germline V lookup: CDR1 MNHNS, CDR2 SASEGT.

The chain uses TRBV11-2 and TRBJ2-7, with 8 bases matching TRBD1. There are 15 residues in the CDR3. Trimming took 6 bases from V and 4 from J; bases not matched to a gene: 11. The germline V gene encodes CDR1 SGHAT and CDR2 FQNNGV. CDR3 amino acids: CASSPGGGTVYEQYF. CDR3 sequence (DNA): TGTGCCAGCAGTCCAGGGGGCGGGACAGTGTACGAGCAGTACTTC. Full variable domain (remainder filled in from reference TRBV11-2 and TRBJ2-7): EAGVAQSPRYKIIEKRQSVAFWCNPISGHATLYWYQQILGQGPKLLIQFQNNGVVDDSQLPKDRFSAERLKGVDSTLKIQPAKLEDSAVYLCASSPGGGTVYEQYFGPGTRLTVT.

The chain links TRBV4-3 to TRBJ2-3, with D possibly matching TRBD2 (5 bases). This CDR3 contains 15 residues. V dropped 4 bases and J dropped 3 bases, with 14 bases sitting between them. Germline values: CDR1 LGHNA, CDR2 YSLEER. The CDR3 here is CASSPLGVGTDTQYF. CDR3 sequence (DNA): TGCGCCAGCAGCCCCCTCGGGGTAGGGACAGATACGCAGTATTTT.

This chain links TRBV5-1 with TRBJ1-2, with 7 bases that match TRBD1. This CDR3 has 15 residues. CDR1 and CDR2 from the germline V gene are SGHRS and YFSETQ. Unmatched junction bases numbered 6, after V lost 0 bases and J lost 4 bases. CDR3 nucleotide sequence: TGCGCCAGCAGCTTGGATGGCAGGGGGGCCTATGGCTACACCTTC. It yields the protein CASSLDGRGAYGYTF. Looking up the rest from reference TRBV5-1 and TRBJ1-2 gives the full variable domain: KAGVTQTPRYLIKTRGQQVTLSCSPISGHRSVSWYQQTPGQGLQFLFEYFSETQRNKGNFPGRFSGRQFSNSRSEMNVSTLELGDSALYLCASSLDGRGAYGYTFGSGTRLTVV.

Concerning this clone: At the DNA level, this CDR3 is encoded by other sequences in the same sample as well. The V gene is TRBV19, the J gene TRBJ2-5; a possible D gene is TRBD2 (5 bases). The germline V and J ends were trimmed by 3 bases and 3 bases, with 8 bases remaining between them. CDR3 size: 13 residues. CDR1 LNHDA and CDR2 SQIVND come from the germline V gene (reference sequence). CDR3 DNA: TGTGCCAGTAGTATTGGGCGGGAAGAGACCCAGTACTTC. This translates into CASSIGREETQYF. Full variable domain (missing parts from reference TRBV19 and TRBJ2-5): DGGITQSPKYLFRKEGQNVTLSCEQNLNHDAMYWYRQDPGQGLRLIYYSQIVNDFQKGDIAEGYSVSREKKESFPLTVTSAQKNPTAFYLCASSIGREETQYFGPGTRLLVL.

The CDR3 DNA sequence: TGTGCCAGCATGGAGGGAGATGAAAAACTGTTTTTT. The encoded protein is CASMEGDEKLFF. The chain uses TRBV6-8 and TRBJ1-4; D is unclear. The germline V gene encodes CDR1 MNHGY and CDR2 SAAAGT. The CDR3 consists of 12 residues. V was pared by 7 bases and J by 6 bases, with 9 bases between.

This clone was recorded only once. The genes are TRBV6-5 and TRBJ1-1, with D unclear. Deletions cut 5 bases from V and 1 base from J, with 8 bases between. The CDR3 runs 13 residues. Germline loops: CDR1 MNHEY, CDR2 SVGAGI. For the CDR3, the DNA is TGTGCCAGCAGTAAAATCTCGAACACTGAAGCTTTCTTT. Protein: CASSKISNTEAFF.

J is TRBJ2-3 and V is TRBV11-2; TRBD2 matches at 10 bases. Germline V lookup: CDR1 SGHAT, CDR2 FQNNGV. The CDR3 spans 17 residues. V lost 3 bases and J lost 4; bases outside the gene matches: 10. CDR3 coding DNA: TGTGCCAGCAGCTTTACCCCGCGGAGCGGGGGGGCAGATACGCAGTATTTT. Its translation is CASSFTPRSGGADTQYF.

The chain carries TRBV7-9 and TRBJ1-1; D is possibly TRBD1 (6 bases). The CDR3 has 16 amino acids. In germline, CDR1 is SEHNR, CDR2 FQNEAQ (reference sequence). Trimming stripped 4 bases from V and 1 base from J, with 16 bases between. CDR3 nucleotide sequence: TGTGCCAGCAGCTCTCACAGGGCCAGGGAGAACACTGAAGCTTTCTTT. Amino acid sequence: CASSSHRARENTEAFF.

The chain has TRBV11-3 and TRBJ2-3; 8 bases are a match to TRBD2. The CDR3 runs to 14 residues. CDR1 SGHNT and CDR2 YENEEA come from the germline V gene. The V gene end was trimmed by 5 bases and the J gene end by 1 base; junction bases not matched to a gene: 2. CDR3 residues: CASSPGGGTDTQYF. CDR3 coding DNA: TGTGCCAGCAGCCCCGGGGGGGGCACAGATACGCAGTATTTT.

The chain is built from TRBV12-3 or TRBV12-4 and TRBJ1-1, with no clear D. The CDR3 runs 13 residues. The V end was cut by 4 bases, the J end by 1 base, with 7 bases between. CDR3 coding DNA: TGTGCCAGCAGTTCACAGACGAACACTGAAGCTTTCTTT. This codes for CASSSQTNTEAFF.

The chain carries TRBV29-1 and TRBJ1-2, with 7 bases identical to TRBD1. The CDR3 runs to 14 residues. CDR1 and CDR2 from the germline V gene are SQVTM and ANQGSEA. The V and J ends lost 5 bases and 7 bases, in that order; junction bases with no gene match: 13. The CDR3 loop reads CSVPGTASSGGYTF. Written as DNA, the CDR3 is TGCAGCGTTCCCGGGACAGCCTCGTCGGGTGGCTACACCTTC.

This clone was seen only a few times. V gene TRBV5-5 combines with J gene TRBJ1-1, with D hard to call. The CDR3 runs to 13 residues. The V gene's germline CDR1 is SGHKS and CDR2 YYEKEE (reference sequence). V lost 2 bases, J lost 1 base, and 6 bases lay in between. The CDR3 DNA reads TGTGCCAGCAGCTTCGGCGGGAACACTGAAGCTTTCTTT. Its protein product is CASSFGGNTEAFF. The whole variable domain, remainder taken from reference TRBV5-5 and TRBJ1-1, is DAGVTQSPTHLIKTRGQQVTLRCSPISGHKSVSWYQQVLGQGPQFIFQYYEKEERGRGNFPDRFSARQFPNYSSELNVNALLLGDSALYLCASSFGGNTEAFFGQGTRLTVV.

The V and J genes are TRBV2 and TRBJ2-7; tentatively, D is TRBD2 (6 bases). V was cut by 7 bases and J by 0 bases, with 22 bases left in between. Germline V CDR1 and CDR2: SNHLY, FYNNEI. The CDR3 length is 17 residues. CDR3 nucleotides: TGTGCCAGCATGGGGGGACTCAAGGAGGGGATCTCCTACGAGCAGTACTTC. Translation gives CASMGGLKEGISYEQYF. Full variable domain (missing parts from reference TRBV2 and TRBJ2-7): EPEVTQTPSHQVTQMGQEVILRCVPISNHLYFYWYRQILGQKVEFLVSFYNNEISEKSEIFDDQFSVERPDGSNFTLKIRSTKLEDSAMYFCASMGGLKEGISYEQYFGPGTRLTVT.